The T cell receptor (beta chain) described here comes from a study of blood T cell repertoires in COVID-19. Study background: Sites in the United States, Italy and Spain provided acute and convalescent COVID-19 samples. T cells, B-cell-depleted T cells, or PBMCs provided the cDNA or gDNA that served as material.

Original data processing: Nucleated cell counts were estimated from reference gene primer amplification. Measured with immunoSEQ multiplex PCR; TCRdb has only the in-frame clones, and not every one. The V and J calls and the clone size are those of that table, but D and trimming were determined from the DNA. The sample includes 75,000 to 90,000 clones, 90% to 95% of them seen just once. V shed 5 bases and J 2 bases; nucleotides not matched to a gene: 6. CDR1 is SSHAT, CDR2 FNYEAQ, per germline (reference sequence). The CDR3 extends over 15 amino acids. This receptor was identified in a human donor in a cohort sampled during active COVID-19. The chain couples TRBV7-7 to TRBJ1-3, with 7 bases lining up with TRBD1. Sequencing used peripheral blood. This CDR3 is CASSPSTGTGNTIYF. The CDR3 region has the DNA TGTGCCAGCAGCCCATCGACAGGGACTGGAAACACCATATATTTT.